Listed here are 9 T cell receptor beta chains from one sample, sequenced in a study of response to subunit inactivated influenza vaccine. TCRdb processed the RT-PCR reads anew with MiXCR; each CDR3 protein has one entry. The sample yields about 190,000 distinct CDR3 sequences, around 14% seen once. The source was CD8+ T cells sorted from PBMCs, collected more than 4 days after vaccination. The origin of the receptors is a man in his fifties who received an inactivated influenza vaccine.

In this sample, this clonotype turned up many times. The chain uses TRBV19 and TRBJ2-1; 11 bases fit TRBD1. Germline lookup yields CDR1 LNHDA and CDR2 SQIVND (reference sequence). V lost 9 bases and J lost 4; bases outside the gene matches: 2. CDR3 size: 13 residues. The CDR3 DNA sequence: TGTGCCAGCGGACAGGGGGCTTACAATGAGCAGTTCTTC. Protein: CASGQGAYNEQFF.

The J gene is TRBJ2-7, the V gene TRBV7-8; D not certain. The V end lost 1 base, the J end lost 5 bases, and 9 bases lay between the germline ends. CDR3 length equals 13 residues. Germline V gene sequence: CDR1 SGHVS, CDR2 FQNEAQ. The CDR3 loop reads CASSLGFQNEQYF. The CDR3 DNA follows: TGTGCCAGCAGCTTAGGGTTTCAGAACGAGCAGTACTTC.

This clonotype was found a few times. The chain has TRBV10-3 and TRBJ2-1, with 13 bases fitting TRBD2. From germline, CDR1 is ENHRY and CDR2 SYGVKD. J gave up 0 bases and V 3 bases, and 14 bases lay outside the gene matches. The CDR3 extends over 21 amino acids. The CDR3 here is CAISDPTGTSGALSSYNEQFF. DNA for the CDR3: TGTGCCATCAGTGATCCAACGGGGACTAGCGGGGCCCTTAGCTCCTACAATGAGCAGTTCTTC.

This clonotype was observed a few times. This chain joins TRBV5-5 and TRBJ2-2; 8 nucleotides align to TRBD1. The CDR3 extends over 17 amino acids. The V gene's germline CDR1 is SGHKS and CDR2 YYEKEE (reference sequence). Trimming took 4 bases from V and 6 from J; bases not matched to a gene: 14. CDR3 sequence (DNA): TGTGCCAGCAGCGGCGCAGGGGGCGCGGGTTGGGCCGGGGAGCTGTTTTTT. Translation gives CASSGAGGAGWAGELFF. The variable domain in full, completed from reference TRBV5-5 and TRBJ2-2, reads DAGVTQSPTHLIKTRGQQVTLRCSPISGHKSVSWYQQVLGQGPQFIFQYYEKEERGRGNFPDRFSARQFPNYSSELNVNALLLGDSALYLCASSGAGGAGWAGELFFGEGSRLTVL.

This chain uses TRBV20-1 with TRBJ2-7; D not resolved. CDR1 and CDR2 from the germline V gene are DFQATT and SNEGSKA (reference sequence). V was shortened by 5 bases and J by 5 bases, with 13 bases between the two germline ends. The CDR3 totals 12 residues. As DNA, the CDR3 is TGCAGTGCTCAGGTTTTAGAACACGAGCAGTACTTC. It translates to CSAQVLEHEQYF.

The V and J genes are TRBV28 and TRBJ2-1; 9 bases match TRBD2. This CDR3 contains 16 residues. Germline V CDR1 and CDR2: MDHEN, SYDVKM. With V trimmed by 3 bases and J by 7 bases, 10 bases remained unmatched. The CDR3 loop reads CASSFVAGGPRNEQFF. The DNA of the CDR3 is TGTGCCAGCAGTTTTGTGGCGGGGGGGCCTCGGAATGAGCAGTTCTTC. The variable domain in full, completed from reference TRBV28 and TRBJ2-1, reads DVKVTQSSRYLVKRTGEKVFLECVQDMDHENMFWYRQDPGLGLRLIYFSYDVKMKEKGDIPEGYSVSREKKERFSLILESASTNQTSMYLCASSFVAGGPRNEQFFGPGTRLTVL.

This chain joins TRBV11-2 and TRBJ1-6; D unclear. The length of the CDR3 is 16 residues. Germline-derived CDR1 and CDR2 are SGHAT and FQNNGV. V lost 1 base and J 4 bases, leaving 11 bases between the germline ends. The CDR3 reads CASSLVSNLYNSPLHF. CDR3 nucleotides: TGTGCCAGCAGCTTAGTTTCCAACCTATATAATTCACCCCTCCACTTT. Drawing the rest from reference TRBV11-2 and TRBJ1-6, the complete variable domain is EAGVAQSPRYKIIEKRQSVAFWCNPISGHATLYWYQQILGQGPKLLIQFQNNGVVDDSQLPKDRFSAERLKGVDSTLKIQPAKLEDSAVYLCASSLVSNLYNSPLHFGNGTRLTVT.

The V and J genes are TRBV15 and TRBJ2-1; maybe TRBD2 (5 bases). Germline CDR1 and CDR2: LNHNV and YYDKDF (reference sequence). This CDR3 has 13 residues. Trimming took off 11 bases at V and 0 bases at J, with 11 bases between the two ends. The CDR3: CASRLSSYNEQFF. The DNA for the CDR3 is TGTGCCTCACGACTAAGCTCCTACAATGAGCAGTTCTTC.

V gene TRBV29-1 combines with J gene TRBJ2-3; D not certain. This CDR3 has 17 amino acids. V was trimmed by 0 bases and J by 0 bases, leaving 16 bases between them. Germline V gene data show CDR1 as SQVTM and CDR2 as ANQGSEA. Written as DNA, the CDR3 is TGCAGCGTTGAAGATCCCTCCTGGAGACATAGCACAGATACGCAGTATTTT. As protein: CSVEDPSWRHSTDTQYF.